Below are 2 T cell receptor beta chains sequenced from a single sample in a study of blood T cell repertoires in COVID-19. Method: immunoSEQ multiplex PCR; TCRdb's copy keeps in-frame clones and lacks some. The data contain 450,000 or so clones, approximately 90% of them singletons. Sequencing was done on a sample of peripheral blood. These receptors were collected from a man between 18 and 29 years old with COVID-19, enrolled during active disease.

In this sample, this clone turned up once. This chain links TRBV5-1 with TRBJ1-2; no clear D gene. From germline, CDR1 is SGHRS and CDR2 YFSETQ. There are 15 residues in the CDR3. The V end was cut by 0 bases, the J end by 0 bases, with 9 bases between. The CDR3 nucleotides read TGCGCCAGCAGCTTGGGGGCAAAACCTAACTATGGCTACACCTTC. This sequence encodes CASSLGAKPNYGYTF.

The chain joins TRBV9 to TRBJ2-3; 11 bases are shared with TRBD2. Germline values: CDR1 SGDLS, CDR2 YYNGEE. The CDR3 sequence is 16 residues long. With V trimmed by 2 bases and J by 1 base, 3 bases remained unmatched. The CDR3 sequence: CASSVLAGGGTDTQYF. In nucleotides, the CDR3 is TGTGCCAGCAGCGTTCTAGCGGGAGGCGGCACAGATACGCAGTATTTT.